Below are 10 T cell receptor beta chains sequenced from a single sample in a study of identifying expanded T cells in peripheral blood. Sequenced by immunoSEQ multiplex PCR; TCRdb stores in-frame clones only, minus some. The sample lists under 150,000 clones; about 88% were seen once. The sequenced sample consisted of blood. The receptors come from a person aged 18 to 75 in good health.

This chain connects TRBV7-9 to TRBJ1-2, with 7 bases matching TRBD1. V lost 3 bases to trimming and J lost 7 bases; unmatched junction nucleotides: 5. CDR3 length: 13 residues. The germline V gene encodes CDR1 SEHNR and CDR2 FQNEAQ (reference sequence). The DNA for the CDR3 is TGTGCCAGCAGCTTCGAACAGGGGTTTGGCTACACCTTC. Protein product: CASSFEQGFGYTF.

The V gene is TRBV30, the J gene TRBJ1-3; possibly TRBD1 for D (5 bases). The CDR3 is made up of 15 amino acids. The germline CDR1 and CDR2 sequences are GTSNPN and SVGIG (reference sequence). With 5 bases removed from V and 3 bases from J, the gap between germline ends came to 17 bases. Written as DNA, the CDR3 is TGTGCCTGGGCGGGGCGTCTTGCTTTTGGAAACACCATATATTTT. This sequence encodes CAWAGRLAFGNTIYF. Using reference TRBV30 and TRBJ1-3 for the parts outside the CDR3, the full variable domain is SQTIHQWPATLVQPVGSPLSLECTVEGTSNPNLYWYRQAAGRGLQLLFYSVGIGQISSEVPQNLSASRPQDRQFILSSKKLLLSDSGFYLCAWAGRLAFGNTIYFGEGSWLTVV.

The CDR3 sequence: CASSSSGRATGELFF. In DNA form, the CDR3 reads TGTGCCAGCAGCTCCAGCGGGAGGGCCACCGGGGAGCTGTTTTTT. The rearrangement joins TRBV6-6 to TRBJ2-2, with 10 bases fitting TRBD2. V shed 6 bases and J 4 bases; nucleotides not matched to a gene: 5. CDR3 length: 15 amino acids. Per the germline V gene, CDR1 is MNHNY and CDR2 is SVGAGI (reference sequence).

The genes are TRBV4-1 and TRBJ2-7; 9 bases are a match to TRBD1. The CDR3 extends over 14 amino acids. Germline CDR1 MGHRA, CDR2 YSYEKL. The junction had 4 bases not matched to a gene; V was cut back by 5 bases and J by 2 bases. CDR3 loop: CASSVGTGPYEQYF. Written as DNA, the CDR3 is TGCGCCAGCAGCGTAGGGACAGGGCCCTACGAGCAGTACTTC.

The chain combines TRBV28 with TRBJ2-5; D ambiguous. Trimming removed 5 bases at V and 9 bases at J, with 13 bases between. This CDR3 contains 12 residues. Germline lookup yields CDR1 MDHEN and CDR2 SYDVKM. In DNA, the CDR3 is TGTGCCAGCAGTCCCCGGTCGGCAGCCCAGTACTTC. It specifies CASSPRSAAQYF.

V is TRBV2 and J is TRBJ1-3; D unresolved. V lost 8 bases and J lost 2, with 13 bases in between. The length of the CDR3 is 14 residues. Germline V gene lookup returns CDR1 SNHLY and CDR2 FYNNEI. The CDR3 DNA sequence: TGTGCCAGCCCACTATCTCTGGCTGGAAACACCATATATTTT. This translates into CASPLSLAGNTIYF.

This sequence joins TRBV6-1 and TRBJ1-1, with a weak D call TRBD1 (6 bases). The CDR3 sequence is 13 residues long. Germline V gives CDR1 MNHNS, CDR2 SASEGT. The V end was cut by 5 bases, the J end by 1 base, with 8 bases between. The CDR3 reads CASSMTGNTEAFF. The CDR3 DNA reads as TGTGCCAGCAGTATGACAGGGAACACTGAAGCTTTCTTT.

The rearrangement uses TRBV9 and TRBJ2-2, with TRBD2 matching 7 bases. CDR3 length equals 16 residues. Germline V gives CDR1 SGDLS, CDR2 YYNGEE. V shed 4 bases, J shed 9 bases, and the junction held 15 bases outside the gene matches. The CDR3 DNA is TGTGCCAGCAGCCCCCGTTGGGAGGGTGTTGTTTGGGAGCTGTTTTTT. Translated, it gives CASSPRWEGVVWELFF.

The chain employs TRBV11-3 and TRBJ2-2; 8 bases line up with TRBD1. The CDR3 runs 16 residues. V was pared by 0 bases and J by 3 bases, with 3 bases of the junction left unmatched. Germline V gene sequence: CDR1 SGHNT, CDR2 YENEEA. Here the CDR3 reads CASSLEQGVHTGELFF. DNA for the CDR3: TGTGCCAGCAGCTTAGAACAGGGGGTGCACACCGGGGAGCTGTTTTTT.

The chain recombines TRBV5-1 with TRBJ2-7; D is undetermined. V was trimmed by 3 bases and J by 3 bases, leaving 16 bases between them. From germline, CDR1 is SGHRS and CDR2 YFSETQ. The CDR3 consists of 15 residues. CDR3 nucleotides: TGCGCCAGCAGCTCGGTGGCGCAGCTGGGCTACGAGCAGTACTTC. Translating gives CASSSVAQLGYEQYF.